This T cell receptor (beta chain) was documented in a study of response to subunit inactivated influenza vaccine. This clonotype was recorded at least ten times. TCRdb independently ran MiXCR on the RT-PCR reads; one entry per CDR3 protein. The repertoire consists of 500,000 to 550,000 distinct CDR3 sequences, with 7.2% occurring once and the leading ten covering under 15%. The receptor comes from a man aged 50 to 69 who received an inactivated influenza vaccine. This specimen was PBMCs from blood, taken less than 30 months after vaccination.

The CDR3 protein is CASSLTGSYNEQFF. The CDR3, as DNA: TGCGCCAGCAGCTTGACTGGCTCCTACAATGAGCAGTTCTTC. This sequence joins TRBV5-1 and TRBJ2-1; D remains ambiguous. The germline V gene has CDR1 SGHRS and CDR2 YFSETQ. The CDR3 loop spans 14 amino acids. Trimming removed 1 base from V and 0 bases from J, with 5 bases in between.